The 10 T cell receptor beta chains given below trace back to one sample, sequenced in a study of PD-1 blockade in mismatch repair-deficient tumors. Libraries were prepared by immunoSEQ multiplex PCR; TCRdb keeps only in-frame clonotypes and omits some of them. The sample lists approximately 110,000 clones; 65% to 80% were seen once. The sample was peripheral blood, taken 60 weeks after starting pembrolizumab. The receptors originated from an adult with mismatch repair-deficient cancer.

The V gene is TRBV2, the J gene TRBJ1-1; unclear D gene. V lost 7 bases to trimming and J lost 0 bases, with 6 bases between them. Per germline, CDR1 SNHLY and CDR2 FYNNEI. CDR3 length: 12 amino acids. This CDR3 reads CASTSLNTEAFF. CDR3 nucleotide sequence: TGTGCCAGCACCTCCCTGAACACTGAAGCTTTCTTT. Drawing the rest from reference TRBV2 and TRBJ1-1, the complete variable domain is EPEVTQTPSHQVTQMGQEVILRCVPISNHLYFYWYRQILGQKVEFLVSFYNNEISEKSEIFDDQFSVERPDGSNFTLKIRSTKLEDSAMYFCASTSLNTEAFFGQGTRLTVV.

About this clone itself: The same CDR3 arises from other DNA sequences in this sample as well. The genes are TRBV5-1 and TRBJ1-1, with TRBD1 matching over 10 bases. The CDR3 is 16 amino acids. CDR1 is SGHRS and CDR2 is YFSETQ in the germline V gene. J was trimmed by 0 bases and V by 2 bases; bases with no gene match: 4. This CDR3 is CASSFRDRGMNTEAFF. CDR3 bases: TGCGCCAGCAGCTTTCGGGACAGGGGAATGAACACTGAAGCTTTCTTT. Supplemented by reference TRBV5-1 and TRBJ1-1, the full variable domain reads KAGVTQTPRYLIKTRGQQVTLSCSPISGHRSVSWYQQTPGQGLQFLFEYFSETQRNKGNFPGRFSGRQFSNSRSEMNVSTLELGDSALYLCASSFRDRGMNTEAFFGQGTRLTVV.

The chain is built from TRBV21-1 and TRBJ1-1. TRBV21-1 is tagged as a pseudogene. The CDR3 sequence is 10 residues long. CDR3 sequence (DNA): TGTGCCAGGGGGAACACTGAAGCTTTCTTT. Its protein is CARGNTEAFF.

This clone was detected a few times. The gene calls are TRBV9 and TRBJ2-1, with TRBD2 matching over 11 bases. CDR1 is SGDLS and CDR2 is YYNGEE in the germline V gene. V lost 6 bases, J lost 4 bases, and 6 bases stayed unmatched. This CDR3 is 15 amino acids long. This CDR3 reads CASTTGLAEYNEQFF. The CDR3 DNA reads TGTGCCAGCACCACGGGACTAGCGGAGTACAATGAGCAGTTCTTC.

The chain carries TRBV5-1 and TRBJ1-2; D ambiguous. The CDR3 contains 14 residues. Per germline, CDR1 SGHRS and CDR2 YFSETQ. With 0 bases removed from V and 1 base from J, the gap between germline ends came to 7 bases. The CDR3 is CASSLGSLNYGYTF. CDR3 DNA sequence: TGCGCCAGCAGCTTGGGCAGCCTTAACTATGGCTACACCTTC. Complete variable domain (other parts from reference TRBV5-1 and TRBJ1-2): KAGVTQTPRYLIKTRGQQVTLSCSPISGHRSVSWYQQTPGQGLQFLFEYFSETQRNKGNFPGRFSGRQFSNSRSEMNVSTLELGDSALYLCASSLGSLNYGYTFGSGTRLTVV.

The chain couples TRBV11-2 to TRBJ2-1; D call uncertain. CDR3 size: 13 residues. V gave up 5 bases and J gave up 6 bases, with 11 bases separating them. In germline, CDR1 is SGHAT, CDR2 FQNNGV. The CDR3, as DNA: TGTGCCAGCAGCCCGAGCTGGGGCAATGAGCAGTTCTTC. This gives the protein CASSPSWGNEQFF.

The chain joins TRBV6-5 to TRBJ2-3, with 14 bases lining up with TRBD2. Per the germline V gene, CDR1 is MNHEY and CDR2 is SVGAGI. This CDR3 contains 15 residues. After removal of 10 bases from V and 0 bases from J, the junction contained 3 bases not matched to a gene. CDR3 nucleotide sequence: TGTGCCACCAGACTAGCGGGGGGGAGCACAGATACGCAGTATTTT. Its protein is CATRLAGGSTDTQYF.

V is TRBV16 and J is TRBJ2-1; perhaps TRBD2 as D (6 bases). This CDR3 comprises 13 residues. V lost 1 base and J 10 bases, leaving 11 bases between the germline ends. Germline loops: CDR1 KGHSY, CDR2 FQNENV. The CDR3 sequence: CASSQFGGNEQFF. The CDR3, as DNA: TGTGCCAGCAGCCAATTCGGGGGAAACGAGCAGTTCTTC. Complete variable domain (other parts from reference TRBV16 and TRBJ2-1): GEEVAQTPKHLVRGEGQKAKLYCAPIKGHSYVFWYQQVLKNEFKFLISFQNENVFDETGMPKERFSAKCLPNSPCSLEIQATKLEDSAVYFCASSQFGGNEQFFGPGTRLTVL.

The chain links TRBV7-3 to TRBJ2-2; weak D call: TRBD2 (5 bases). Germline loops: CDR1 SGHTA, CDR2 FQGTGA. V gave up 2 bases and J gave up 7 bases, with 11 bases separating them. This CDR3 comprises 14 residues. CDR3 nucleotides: TGTGCCAGCAGCTTACACGGGAACGGCGGGGAGCTGTTTTTT. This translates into CASSLHGNGGELFF.

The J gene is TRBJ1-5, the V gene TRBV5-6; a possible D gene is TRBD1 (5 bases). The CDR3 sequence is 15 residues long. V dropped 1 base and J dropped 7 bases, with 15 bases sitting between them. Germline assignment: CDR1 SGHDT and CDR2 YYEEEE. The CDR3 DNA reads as TGTGCCAGCAGCTTGACTGGCAGGGAGGACCAGCCCCAGCATTTT. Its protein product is CASSLTGREDQPQHF.